A selection of T cell receptor beta chains follows, all from one sample in a study of blood T cell repertoires in COVID-19. The method was immunoSEQ multiplex PCR; TCRdb's version includes in-frame clones alone and lacks a portion of them. The repertoire includes some 320,000 clones, 90% of them detected once, and about 4% sits in the top ten. The sample was PBMCs or T cells enriched from blood (not recorded which). These receptors all come from a woman aged 25 to 39 who had been exposed to COVID-19. The CDR3 runs from the conserved cysteine through the conserved F or W. The order of the fields is clone size, V gene, D gene, J gene, CDR3 protein, CDR3 DNA. A D gene is named only where the DNA matches it firmly. The size entry is marked missing in some rows and otherwise reads once, few, many or a size class.

clone size: -
V gene: TRBV7-8
D gene: -
J gene: TRBJ1-1
CDR3 protein: CASSLVDSLEAFF
CDR3 DNA: TGTGCCAGCAGCTTAGTTGACAGCTTAGAAGCTTTCTTT

clone size: -
V gene: TRBV5-4
D gene: -
J gene: TRBJ1-3
CDR3 protein: CASSLTETGIRNTIYF
CDR3 DNA: TGTGCCAGCAGCTTGACCGAAACAGGGATCCGTAACACCATATATTTT

clone size: few
V gene: TRBV6-5
D gene: -
J gene: TRBJ1-2
CDR3 protein: CASSFNRDNYGYTF
CDR3 DNA: TGTGCCAGCAGTTTTAACAGGGACAACTATGGCTACACCTTC

clone size: once
V gene: TRBV4-2
D gene: -
J gene: TRBJ2-3
CDR3 protein: CASSQEAGITTDTQYF
CDR3 DNA: TGTGCCAGCAGCCAAGAAGCAGGGATCACCACAGATACGCAGTATTTT

clone size: -
V gene: TRBV30
D gene: -
J gene: TRBJ1-6
CDR3 protein: CAWSGFNSPLHF
CDR3 DNA: TGTGCCTGGAGCGGGTTCAATTCACCCCTCCACTTT

clone size: -
V gene: TRBV6-6
D gene: -
J gene: TRBJ1-2
CDR3 protein: CASDKGRDGGYTF
CDR3 DNA: TGTGCCAGCGACAAGGGCAGGGATGGTGGCTACACCTTC

clone size: -
V gene: TRBV11-2
D gene: TRBD1
J gene: TRBJ2-1
CDR3 protein: CASSFGTGGLNEQFF
CDR3 DNA: TGTGCCAGCAGCTTCGGGACAGGGGGCCTCAATGAGCAGTTCTTC

clone size: -
V gene: TRBV29-1
D gene: TRBD1
J gene: TRBJ2-5
CDR3 protein: CSAGTGLEETQYF
CDR3 DNA: TGCAGCGCGGGGACAGGGTTGGAAGAGACCCAGTACTTC

clone size: -
V gene: TRBV6-5
D gene: TRBD1
J gene: TRBJ1-5
CDR3 protein: CASRLQGAGNQPQHF
CDR3 DNA: TGTGCCAGCAGATTACAGGGGGCAGGCAATCAGCCCCAGCATTTT

clone size: -
V gene: TRBV11-2
D gene: -
J gene: TRBJ1-5
CDR3 protein: CASSLTGIGSNQPQHF
CDR3 DNA: TGTGCCAGCAGCTTAACCGGGATAGGGAGCAATCAGCCCCAGCATTTT

clone size: -
V gene: TRBV7-2
D gene: -
J gene: TRBJ2-1
CDR3 protein: CASSLLSQGGTSYNEQFF
CDR3 DNA: TGTGCCAGCAGCTTACTCTCCCAAGGCGGGACCTCCTACAATGAGCAGTTCTTC

clone size: -
V gene: TRBV6-2/TRBV6-3
D gene: -
J gene: TRBJ2-7
CDR3 protein: CASSSSGQLPGYEQYF
CDR3 DNA: TGTGCCAGCAGTTCCTCTGGACAACTACCAGGCTACGAGCAGTACTTC

clone size: -
V gene: TRBV3-1/TRBV3-2
D gene: -
J gene: TRBJ1-6
CDR3 protein: CASSQVAGNSPLHF
CDR3 DNA: TGTGCCAGCAGCCAAGTGGCAGGGAATTCACCCCTCCACTTT

clone size: -
V gene: TRBV6-9
D gene: TRBD1
J gene: TRBJ2-7
CDR3 protein: CARPLRDRDYYEQYF
CDR3 DNA: TGTGCCAGACCACTCCGGGACAGAGATTACTACGAGCAGTACTTC

clone size: -
V gene: TRBV11-3
D gene: TRBD1
J gene: TRBJ1-1
CDR3 protein: CASSLGGDRGPTEAFF
CDR3 DNA: TGTGCCAGCAGCTTAGGGGGGGACAGGGGCCCCACTGAAGCTTTCTTT

clone size: -
V gene: TRBV5-1
D gene: TRBD1
J gene: TRBJ1-2
CDR3 protein: CASSLGQGTDSRTF
CDR3 DNA: TGCGCCAGCAGCTTGGGACAGGGGACAGACAGCCGTACCTTC

clone size: -
V gene: TRBV19
D gene: TRBD1
J gene: TRBJ1-5
CDR3 protein: CASSISGGSNQPQHF
CDR3 DNA: TGTGCCAGTAGTATATCAGGGGGAAGCAATCAGCCCCAGCATTTT

clone size: once
V gene: TRBV6-5
D gene: -
J gene: TRBJ1-2
CDR3 protein: CASSGEKIYGYTF
CDR3 DNA: TGTGCCAGCAGCGGGGAGAAAATCTATGGCTACACCTTC

clone size: -
V gene: TRBV5-6
D gene: -
J gene: TRBJ1-6
CDR3 protein: CASTLTGYESPLHF
CDR3 DNA: TGTGCCAGCACCCTTACAGGGTATGAGTCACCCCTCCACTTT

clone size: -
V gene: TRBV18
D gene: TRBD1
J gene: TRBJ1-1
CDR3 protein: CASSHKTGGITEAFF
CDR3 DNA: TGTGCCAGCTCACACAAGACAGGGGGCATCACTGAAGCTTTCTTT

clone size: -
V gene: TRBV12-3/TRBV12-4
D gene: -
J gene: TRBJ1-5
CDR3 protein: CASRSGIHQPQHF
CDR3 DNA: TGTGCCAGCAGGTCGGGGATACACCAGCCCCAGCATTTT

clone size: -
V gene: TRBV9
D gene: -
J gene: TRBJ1-2
CDR3 protein: CASSVGGDDYGYTF
CDR3 DNA: TGTGCCAGCAGCGTAGGGGGGGACGACTATGGCTACACCTTC

clone size: -
V gene: TRBV28
D gene: TRBD2
J gene: TRBJ2-3
CDR3 protein: CASSLYPAVAGITSTDTQYF
CDR3 DNA: TGTGCCAGCAGTTTATACCCCGCGGTAGCGGGGATTACTAGCACAGATACGCAGTATTTT

clone size: once
V gene: TRBV7-8
D gene: TRBD2
J gene: TRBJ2-3
CDR3 protein: CASSLPAGGHTDTQYF
CDR3 DNA: TGTGCCAGCAGCTTACCAGCGGGGGGCCACACAGATACGCAGTATTTT

clone size: -
V gene: TRBV4-1
D gene: -
J gene: TRBJ2-2
CDR3 protein: CASSQAPDFTNTGELFF
CDR3 DNA: TGCGCCAGCAGCCAAGCTCCGGACTTCACGAACACCGGGGAGCTGTTTTTT

clone size: -
V gene: TRBV7-2
D gene: TRBD2
J gene: TRBJ2-3
CDR3 protein: CASSLETSGGADTQYF
CDR3 DNA: TGTGCCAGCAGCTTAGAGACTAGCGGGGGGGCTGATACGCAGTATTTT

clone size: -
V gene: TRBV5-1
D gene: TRBD1
J gene: TRBJ2-1
CDR3 protein: CASSLATPGGEQFF
CDR3 DNA: TGCGCCAGCAGCTTGGCGACCCCAGGGGGTGAGCAGTTCTTC

clone size: -
V gene: TRBV7-9
D gene: -
J gene: TRBJ1-1
CDR3 protein: CASKAGMNTEAFF
CDR3 DNA: TGTGCCAGCAAGGCAGGGATGAACACTGAAGCTTTCTTT

clone size: -
V gene: TRBV13
D gene: TRBD1
J gene: TRBJ1-4
CDR3 protein: CASSLGGQALFF
CDR3 DNA: TGTGCCAGCAGCTTGGGGGGACAGGCACTGTTTTTT

clone size: -
V gene: TRBV7-9
D gene: -
J gene: TRBJ1-3
CDR3 protein: CASSLDRPSGNTIYF
CDR3 DNA: TGTGCCAGCAGCCTTGACAGGCCCTCTGGAAACACCATATATTTT

clone size: -
V gene: TRBV6-5
D gene: TRBD2
J gene: TRBJ2-7
CDR3 protein: CASSYRRGGSYEQYF
CDR3 DNA: TGTGCCAGCAGTTACAGGCGGGGGGGCTCTTACGAGCAGTACTTC

clone size: -
V gene: TRBV3-1/TRBV3-2
D gene: TRBD2
J gene: TRBJ2-5
CDR3 protein: CASSESLLAGQETQYF
CDR3 DNA: TGTGCCAGCAGCGAATCCCTCCTAGCGGGACAAGAGACCCAGTACTTC

clone size: -
V gene: TRBV5-6
D gene: -
J gene: TRBJ2-5
CDR3 protein: CASSFSSDQETQYF
CDR3 DNA: TGTGCCAGCAGCTTCAGTAGCGACCAAGAGACCCAGTACTTC

clone size: -
V gene: TRBV11-2
D gene: TRBD1
J gene: TRBJ1-2
CDR3 protein: CASSNLGQGAGGYTF
CDR3 DNA: TGTGCCAGCAGCAACCTCGGACAGGGGGCGGGTGGCTACACCTTC

clone size: -
V gene: TRBV6-4
D gene: -
J gene: TRBJ1-1
CDR3 protein: CASNTDSAHRWNTEAFF
CDR3 DNA: TGTGCCAGCAATACGGACAGTGCCCACCGATGGAACACTGAAGCTTTCTTT

clone size: -
V gene: TRBV6-5
D gene: -
J gene: TRBJ1-2
CDR3 protein: CASSYSPEIFYGYTF
CDR3 DNA: TGTGCCAGCAGTTACTCTCCAGAAATCTTCTATGGCTACACCTTC

clone size: -
V gene: TRBV5-1
D gene: -
J gene: TRBJ1-1
CDR3 protein: CASTFRSLHNTEAFF
CDR3 DNA: TGCGCCAGCACGTTTCGAAGCCTCCACAACACTGAAGCTTTCTTT

clone size: -
V gene: TRBV7-9
D gene: TRBD1
J gene: TRBJ1-3
CDR3 protein: CASSSRTKTGGQTGNTIYF
CDR3 DNA: TGTGCCAGCAGCTCCCGGACGAAGACAGGGGGACAAACTGGAAACACCATATATTTT

clone size: -
V gene: TRBV2
D gene: TRBD2
J gene: TRBJ2-4
CDR3 protein: CASSRGTTASIQYF
CDR3 DNA: TGTGCCAGCAGCCGGGGGACTACGGCCAGCATTCAGTACTTC

clone size: -
V gene: TRBV24-1
D gene: TRBD1
J gene: TRBJ2-6
CDR3 protein: CATSDPVAGGSGANVLTF
CDR3 DNA: TGTGCCACCAGTGATCCGGTGGCAGGGGGCTCTGGGGCCAACGTCCTGACTTTC

clone size: once
V gene: TRBV5-6
D gene: -
J gene: TRBJ1-3
CDR3 protein: CASSLGLTQVSGNTIYF
CDR3 DNA: TGTGCCAGCAGCCTCGGACTGACTCAAGTCTCTGGAAACACCATATATTTT

clone size: -
V gene: TRBV7-9
D gene: -
J gene: TRBJ1-2
CDR3 protein: CASSRSGGLLNYGYTF
CDR3 DNA: TGTGCCAGCAGCCGTTCCGGGGGACTCCTGAACTATGGCTACACCTTC

clone size: -
V gene: TRBV7-9
D gene: TRBD1
J gene: TRBJ1-6
CDR3 protein: CASSLAGQGWSPLHF
CDR3 DNA: TGTGCCAGCAGCTTAGCCGGACAGGGATGGTCACCCCTCCACTTT

clone size: -
V gene: TRBV11-2
D gene: TRBD1
J gene: TRBJ1-2
CDR3 protein: CASSLVSTGDYGYTF
CDR3 DNA: TGTGCCAGCAGCTTAGTGTCGACAGGGGACTATGGCTACACCTTC

clone size: -
V gene: TRBV18
D gene: TRBD1
J gene: TRBJ1-2
CDR3 protein: CASSPPNVGRDRVANYGYTF
CDR3 DNA: TGTGCCAGCTCACCGCCTAATGTGGGCCGGGACAGAGTAGCTAACTATGGCTACACCTTC

clone size: -
V gene: TRBV27
D gene: TRBD1
J gene: TRBJ2-7
CDR3 protein: CASSPIRTGKRYF
CDR3 DNA: TGTGCCAGCAGTCCGATCAGGACAGGCAAACGTTACTTC

clone size: -
V gene: TRBV4-1
D gene: -
J gene: TRBJ2-3
CDR3 protein: CASSQEGSLAIRRDTQYF
CDR3 DNA: TGCGCCAGCAGCCAAGAAGGAAGCCTAGCGATCCGTCGAGATACGCAGTATTTT